A single sample is the source of the 19 T cell receptor beta chains below, sequenced in a study of T cells in Graves' hyperthyroidism and ophthalmopathy. RNA transcripts served as the template for amplifying TCR beta CDR3 regions. First-round RT-PCR with HTBI primers amplified the TCR CDR3 region. TCRdb recomputed calls from the multiplex PCR reads with MiXCR, one row per CDR3 protein. The sample has 350,000 to 400,000 distinct CDR3 sequences; more than 11% are singletons. The sample comprised blood. Every receptor here comes from a woman aged 55-69 years with Graves' hyperthyroidism.

This clonotype was detected many times. The CDR3 nucleotides are TGTGCCAGCTCACCCCAAAAGGGCGCGAACACTGAAGCTTTCTTT. Encoded protein: CASSPQKGANTEAFF. V and J are TRBV18 and TRBJ1-1; D not resolved. Germline V gene lookup returns CDR1 KGHSH and CDR2 LQKENI. This CDR3 is 15 amino acids long. V dropped 3 bases and J dropped 1 base, with 12 bases sitting between them.

This clonotype was recorded at least ten times. J is TRBJ2-3 and V is TRBV7-8; the D call may be TRBD1 or TRBD2 (5 bases each). The CDR3 runs 14 residues. Between the trimmed V and J ends, which lost 1 base and 2 bases, there was a span of 7 bases. CDR1 and CDR2 from the germline V gene are SGHVS and FQNEAQ. CDR3: CASSLGDDTDTQYF. CDR3 nucleotide sequence: TGTGCCAGCAGCTTAGGGGACGACACAGATACGCAGTATTTT.

The sample holds one count of this clonotype. The chain carries TRBV19 and TRBJ1-1; D ambiguous. Looked up from germline, CDR1 is LNHDA and CDR2 is SQIVND (reference sequence). The ends were cut back, 6 bases at V and 8 bases at J, with 16 bases in the middle. This CDR3 spans 13 amino acids. DNA of the CDR3: TGTGCCAGTAGCCAGATGGACCGTTCCGAAGCTTTCTTT. Its translation: CASSQMDRSEAFF. The complete variable domain, with remaining parts taken from reference TRBV19 and TRBJ1-1, reads DGGITQSPKYLFRKEGQNVTLSCEQNLNHDAMYWYRQDPGQGLRLIYYSQIVNDFQKGDIAEGYSVSREKKESFPLTVTSAQKNPTAFYLCASSQMDRSEAFFGQGTRLTVV.

Ten or more counts support this clonotype. The genes are TRBV29-1 and TRBJ1-1; D is perhaps TRBD1 (5 bases). Germline loops: CDR1 SQVTM, CDR2 ANQGSEA. V dropped 6 bases and J dropped 0 bases, with 8 bases sitting between them. This CDR3 spans 12 amino acids. The CDR3 loop reads CSVYRLNTEAFF. The CDR3 nucleotides read TGCAGCGTGTACAGGCTGAACACTGAAGCTTTCTTT.

Worth noting for this clonotype: One end of the junction is discordant with germline, which a read error may explain. V and J are TRBV5-5 and TRBJ2-2; TRBD1 or TRBD2 may be the D gene (5 bases each). The CDR3 runs to 14 residues. In germline, CDR1 is SGHKS, CDR2 YYEKEE (reference sequence). Written as DNA, the CDR3 is TGCGCCAGCAGCCCGGTGGGACCCGGCGATGGGCTGTTTTTT. Translation gives CASSPVGPGDGLFF.

In this sample, this clonotype turned up many times. The chain links TRBV20-1 to TRBJ2-1, with D uncertain. Looked up from germline, CDR1 is DFQATT and CDR2 is SNEGSKA (reference sequence). The CDR3 has 13 amino acids. The V end was cut by 3 bases, the J end by 7 bases, with 13 bases between. The CDR3: CSARTQSDNEQFF. CDR3 coding DNA: TGCAGTGCTAGGACACAGAGCGATAATGAGCAGTTCTTC.

V and J are TRBV29-1 and TRBJ2-7; maybe TRBD1 (6 bases). Germline CDR1 is SQVTM and CDR2 is ANQGSEA. The V end lost 7 bases, the J end lost 1 base, and 11 bases lay between the germline ends. This CDR3 comprises 12 residues. DNA of the CDR3: TGCAGCGGCATCGGACAGTCCTACGAGCAGTACTTC. Protein product: CSGIGQSYEQYF.

The V and J genes are TRBV5-4 and TRBJ2-4; the D gene is possibly TRBD1 (6 bases). Germline values: CDR1 SGHNT, CDR2 YYREEE (reference sequence). This CDR3 spans 14 amino acids. Trimming removed 4 bases from V and 6 bases from J, with 14 bases in between. The CDR3 DNA follows: TGTGCCAGCAGCGGTCCAGGGGCGGTAAACATTCAGTACTTC. It is translated as CASSGPGAVNIQYF.

This clonotype was counted at least ten times. The chain couples TRBV15 to TRBJ2-3; D might be TRBD1 or TRBD2, each matching 5 bases. The V end was cut by 8 bases, the J end by 4 bases, with 19 bases between. The CDR3 consists of 15 residues. Looked up from germline, CDR1 is LNHNV and CDR2 is YYDKDF (reference sequence). This CDR3 reads CATARDPRPADTQYF. The CDR3 DNA reads TGTGCCACCGCCCGGGACCCCCGCCCAGCAGATACGCAGTATTTT.

Details on this clonotype: Since a much larger clone is just one base distant, this may be a read error. The gene calls are TRBV6-5 and TRBJ2-7; D remains unclear. Deletions cut 5 bases from V and 4 bases from J, with 24 bases between. The CDR3 has 17 amino acids. The germline V gene encodes CDR1 MNHEY and CDR2 SVGAGI. In nucleotides, the CDR3 is TGTGCCAGCAGTACTCCCCTCGATCCTTCGCCTTGGTACGAGCAGTACTTC. The encoded protein is CASSTPLDPSPWYEQYF.

This clonotype has a count of ten or more. The J gene is TRBJ1-1, the V gene TRBV30; TRBD1 matches 8 bases. The ends lost 3 bases at V and 0 bases at J; junction bases unmatched: 0. The CDR3 contains 13 residues. Germline CDR1 reads GTSNPN; CDR2 reads SVGIG (reference sequence). The CDR3 DNA follows: TGTGCCTGGAGGGGACAGGTGAACACTGAAGCTTTCTTT. This sequence encodes CAWRGQVNTEAFF.

This clonotype was recorded many times. The chain employs TRBV11-2 and TRBJ2-7, with TRBD2 matching over 10 bases. The germline V gene encodes CDR1 SGHAT and CDR2 FQNNGV. The CDR3 totals 15 residues. The V and J ends lost 5 bases and 3 bases, in that order; junction bases with no gene match: 7. The CDR3 spells CASSITSGELYEQYF. The DNA for the CDR3 is TGTGCCAGCAGCATCACTAGCGGGGAGCTCTACGAGCAGTACTTC.

This clonotype was seen ten or more times. The J gene is TRBJ2-1, the V gene TRBV3-1; D call uncertain. The germline V gene has CDR1 LGHDT and CDR2 YNNKEL (reference sequence). The CDR3 contains 12 residues. The V and J ends lost 1 base and 4 bases respectively, with 2 bases between them. The CDR3 region is CASSQVYNEQFF. The CDR3 DNA follows: TGTGCCAGCAGCCAAGTTTACAATGAGCAGTTCTTC.

This clonotype has at least ten counts. The V gene is TRBV11-2, the J gene TRBJ1-3; tentatively, D is TRBD1 (6 bases). The CDR3 spans 15 residues. CDR1 and CDR2 from the germline V gene are SGHAT and FQNNGV. The germline V and J ends were trimmed by 5 bases and 0 bases, with 11 bases remaining between them. CDR3 residues: CASSARTDSGNTIYF. The CDR3, as DNA: TGTGCCAGCAGCGCAAGGACAGACTCTGGAAACACCATATATTTT.

The chain recombines TRBV9 with TRBJ2-1; TRBD2 matches at 11 bases. Germline assignment: CDR1 SGDLS and CDR2 YYNGEE. V lost 0 bases, J lost 9 bases, and 14 bases stayed unmatched. The CDR3 runs 18 residues. The CDR3 loop reads CASSVDPGTSGGYREQFF. The CDR3 region has the DNA TGTGCCAGCAGCGTAGACCCGGGGACTAGCGGAGGGTATCGTGAGCAGTTCTTC. The complete variable domain, with remaining parts taken from reference TRBV9 and TRBJ2-1, reads DSGVTQTPKHLITATGQRVTLRCSPRSGDLSVYWYQQSLDQGLQFLIQYYNGEERAKGNILERFSAQQFPDLHSELNLSSLELGDSALYFCASSVDPGTSGGYREQFFGPGTRLTVL.

This clonotype was recorded at least ten times. The J gene is TRBJ1-1, the V gene TRBV11-2, with 7 positions matching TRBD1. The CDR3 contains 16 residues. Trimming removed 1 base from V and 5 bases from J; junction bases left unmatched: 10. From germline, CDR1 is SGHAT and CDR2 FQNNGV. The CDR3 nucleotides read TGTGCCAGCAGCTTAGGGAGAAGGGGGCGCGGGACTGAAGCTTTCTTT. Protein sequence: CASSLGRRGRGTEAFF.

The J gene is TRBJ1-1, the V gene TRBV7-6, with D maybe TRBD1 (5 bases). Trimming removed 6 bases from V and 3 bases from J, with 11 bases in between. This CDR3 has 13 residues. Looked up from germline, CDR1 is SGHVS and CDR2 is FNYEAQ. The CDR3 DNA sequence: TGTGCCAGCAGGTCCGGGGGGGACACTGAAGCTTTCTTT. This gives the protein CASRSGGDTEAFF.

This clonotype was counted ten times or more. V usage is TRBV5-1 and J usage is TRBJ1-1; the D gene is possibly TRBD1 (6 bases). The V end was cut by 2 bases, the J end by 1 base, with 12 bases between. The CDR3 length is 15 residues. Germline V gives CDR1 SGHRS, CDR2 YFSETQ. CDR3 in DNA: TGCGCCAGCAGCTTTAGGTGGGGGCGGAACACTGAAGCTTTCTTT. This sequence encodes CASSFRWGRNTEAFF.

The chain combines TRBV18 with TRBJ1-3, with 7 bases that match TRBD1. There are 19 residues in the CDR3. CDR1 and CDR2 (germline): KGHSH, LQKENI. Unmatched junction bases numbered 13, after V lost 2 bases and J lost 0 bases. The CDR3 sequence: CASSPFSGGRTFSGNTIYF. CDR3 DNA sequence: TGTGCCAGCTCACCATTCTCAGGGGGACGAACTTTCTCTGGAAACACCATATATTTT. The whole variable domain, filled in from reference TRBV18 and TRBJ1-3, reads NAGVMQNPRHLVRRRGQEARLRCSPMKGHSHVYWYRQLPEEGLKFMVYLQKENIIDESGMPKERFSAEFPKEGPSILRIQQVVRGDSAAYFCASSPFSGGRTFSGNTIYFGEGSWLTVV.